The clone carrying this T cell receptor beta chain was recorded once. Its antigen remains unknown. The data stem from a study of vaccination effects on CD4 cells after COVID-19. Repertoires were generated with immunoSEQ multiplex PCR, while TCRdb's copy carries only in-frame clones and drops some. The table has about 76,000 clones, roughly four fifths seen once. At the end of about ten days of culture, CD4+ T cells were isolated. A half-volume exchange with IL-2 medium occurred on days 3 and 7. This CDR3 has 16 amino acids. The V gene end was trimmed by 4 bases and the J gene end by 8 bases; junction bases not matched to a gene: 14. CDR1 SGHRS and CDR2 YFSETQ come from the germline V gene.

The chain joins TRBV5-1 to TRBJ2-1, with TRBD2 identical over 8 bases. The source of this sequence is a human donor who received a COVID-19 vaccine. The sample in question was CD4+ T cells from PBMCs cultured without peptide, obtained before COVID-19 vaccination. The CDR3 DNA follows: TGCGCCAGCAGCCGAGGGGACGGGGGGGCCTTCGATGAGCAGTTCTTC. It codes for CASSRGDGGAFDEQFF.